Here is one T cell receptor beta chain with its context. The antigen remains unidentified. The record originates from a study of graft-versus-host responses after intestinal transplantation. V shed 0 bases, J shed 4 bases, and the junction held 11 bases outside the gene matches. The CDR3 spans 17 residues. Germline CDR1 and CDR2: MRHNA and SNTAGT. Only in-frame clones appear in the TCRdb table, and some are missing; sequencing was by immunoSEQ multiplex PCR. Of 29,000 or so clones in the sample, about four fifths were seen once. Intraepithelial and lamina propria lymphocytes were released after the graft tissue was processed. Study-level results: When patients had graft-donor T cell macrochimerism, their allografts held high graft-versus-host to host-versus-graft clonal ratios.

This specimen consisted of ileum tissue, obtained 98 days after intestinal transplantation. The rearrangement uses TRBV6-4 and TRBJ2-7; 8 bases are a match to TRBD1. This receptor was obtained from a human patient who received an intestinal transplant, so some T cells may come from the graft donor. This CDR3 is CASSDSKGTGDRYEQYF. The CDR3 bases are TGTGCCAGCAGTGACTCGAAAGGGACAGGAGATCGATACGAGCAGTACTTC.